Reported below is one T cell receptor beta chain. The data derive from a study of T cells in localized non-small cell lung cancer. The protocol was immunoSEQ multiplex PCR, while the TCRdb copy is restricted to in-frame clones and leaves out a portion. The sample lists 70,000 or so clones; about 81% were seen once. This CDR3 has 16 residues. V shed 2 bases, J shed 1 base, and the junction held 5 bases outside the gene matches. CDR1 is MNHNY and CDR2 is SVGAGI in the germline V gene (reference sequence). The TCR originated in a female donor at least 60 years old with stage I lung adenocarcinoma. The sequenced sample was peripheral blood, obtained before any cancer treatment. The gene calls are TRBV6-6 and TRBJ2-5; 9 bases fit TRBD2. The CDR3 region has the DNA TGTGCCAGCAGTTACATGGCTAGCGGGGCCCAAGAGACCCAGTACTTC. Translation: CASSYMASGAQETQYF.